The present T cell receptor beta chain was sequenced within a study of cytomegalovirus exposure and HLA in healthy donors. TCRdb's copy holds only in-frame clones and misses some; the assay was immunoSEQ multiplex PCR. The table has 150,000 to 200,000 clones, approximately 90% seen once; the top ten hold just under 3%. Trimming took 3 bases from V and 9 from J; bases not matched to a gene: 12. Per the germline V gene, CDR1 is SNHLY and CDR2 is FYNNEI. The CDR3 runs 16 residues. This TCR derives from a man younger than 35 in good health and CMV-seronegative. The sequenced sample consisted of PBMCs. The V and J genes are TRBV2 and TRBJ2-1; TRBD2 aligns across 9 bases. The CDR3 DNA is TGTGCCAGCAGTGACCCCGCGGGAGGGCCCGGGGTTGAGCAGTTCTTC. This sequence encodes CASSDPAGGPGVEQFF.